The rows below give T cell receptor beta chains drawn from one sample of a study of T cell changes during pregnancy in multiple sclerosis. Libraries were prepared by immunoSEQ multiplex PCR; TCRdb keeps only in-frame clonotypes and omits some of them. The table has roughly 40,000 clones, 92% seen once; the top ten hold approximately 0.67%. Sequences were derived from CD4+ T cells from peripheral blood mononuclear cells, sampled in the first trimester of pregnancy. Source of these receptors: a female donor with multiple sclerosis, enrolled in a pregnancy study. CDR3s include the opening cysteine and the closing phenylalanine or tryptophan. The D gene is left open where the match is weak. Clone size, where shown, is once, few, many, or a class for clones that have expanded.

v_call	d_call	j_call	clone_size	cdr3_nt	cdr3_aa
TRBV6-1	-	TRBJ1-4	few	TGTGCCAGCAGTGCATGGACAGAAAAACTGTTTTTT	CASSAWTEKLFF
TRBV6-5	-	TRBJ1-1	few	TGTGCCAGCAGTCGGGGTAGTCAGAACACTGAAGCTTTCTTT	CASSRGSQNTEAFF
TRBV2	-	TRBJ1-5	-	TGTGCCAGCAGTGGGGCCCTCAGGGGACAACAGCCCCAGCATTTT	CASSGALRGQQPQHF
TRBV6-1	-	TRBJ1-4	-	TGTGCCAGCAGTGAACGGCGGGGACTGTTTTTT	CASSERRGLFF
TRBV27	TRBD1	TRBJ1-1	-	TGTGCCAGCAGTTTCGAGACAGGGGCCCAACGAGGCACTGAAGCTTTCTTT	CASSFETGAQRGTEAFF
TRBV21-1	-	TRBJ2-5	-	TGTGCCAGCAGCGAGCCCCCTTGCGGGAGAAGCGGCGAGACCCAGTACTTC	CASSEPPCGRSGETQYF
TRBV27	TRBD1	TRBJ2-7	-	TGTGCCAGCAGTCCGGGACAGGGGATTCCCCGCTCCTACGAGCAGTACTTC	CASSPGQGIPRSYEQYF
TRBV5-1	-	TRBJ1-1	few	TGCGCCAGCAGCTTGGATGGACAGATGAACACTGAAGCTTTCTTT	CASSLDGQMNTEAFF
TRBV7-8	TRBD1	TRBJ2-7	-	TGTGCCAGCACCCCGACAGGGGGCGGCTACGAGCAGTACTTC	CASTPTGGGYEQYF
TRBV6-1	-	TRBJ2-6	-	TGTGCCAGCAGTGAGGGCTACTCTGGGGCCAACGTCCTGACTTTC	CASSEGYSGANVLTF
TRBV5-1	TRBD1	TRBJ1-2	-	TGCGCCAGCAGCTTGGGGGACAGGGTGTCCGGCTACACCTTC	CASSLGDRVSGYTF
TRBV10-2	-	TRBJ2-1	-	TGCGCCAGCAGTGGACGGCCCCCGGCGGGCAATGAGCAGTTCTTC	CASSGRPPAGNEQFF
TRBV19	-	TRBJ2-5	-	TGTGCCAGTAGCCTAGCACGGGGGGAGACCCAGTACTTC	CASSLARGETQYF
TRBV18	-	TRBJ2-1	-	TGTGCCAGCTCACAAGACAGGAGCTCCTACAATGAGCAGTTCTTC	CASSQDRSSYNEQFF
TRBV5-1	TRBD2	TRBJ2-1	few	TGCGCCAGCAGCTTGGGAGGGGCTAGCGGTGAGCAGTTCTTC	CASSLGGASGEQFF
TRBV27	TRBD1	TRBJ2-3	-	TGTGCCAGCAGTTACGGGACAGGGAGGCGCACAGATACGCAGTATTTT	CASSYGTGRRTDTQYF
TRBV5-1	-	TRBJ2-3	-	TGCGCCAGCAGCTTGGAGGGGCAGGGTACGCAGTATTTT	CASSLEGQGTQYF
TRBV13	-	TRBJ1-3	-	TGTGCCAGCAGCTTAGGTCACACCCGCTCTGGAAACACCATATATTTT	CASSLGHTRSGNTIYF
TRBV29-1	-	TRBJ1-5	once	TGCAGCGTCGAGACAGGTGTTAATCAGCCCCAGCATTTT	CSVETGVNQPQHF
TRBV9	-	TRBJ1-4	-	TGTGCCAGCAGCGTTATGGAGACGTCTGAAAAACTGTTTTTT	CASSVMETSEKLFF
TRBV6-5	-	TRBJ1-2	-	TGTGCCAGCAGTCCACCAGACAAACTCAACTATGGCTACACCTTC	CASSPPDKLNYGYTF
TRBV4-2	-	TRBJ2-7	-	TGTGCCAGCAGCCAAGACCCCGGGTTCGAGCAGTACTTC	CASSQDPGFEQYF
TRBV7-8	-	TRBJ2-4	-	TGTGCCAGCAGCAGACCCCAGGGCTTTCGGTCCAAAAACATTCAGTACTTC	CASSRPQGFRSKNIQYF
TRBV7-3	TRBD1	TRBJ2-3	-	TGTGCCAGCAGCTCGGGACAGCCCACAGATACGCAGTATTTT	CASSSGQPTDTQYF
TRBV7-9	TRBD2	TRBJ2-7	-	TGTGCCAGCAGCTCTCTAGCGGGAGGATCCTACGAGCAGTACTTC	CASSSLAGGSYEQYF
TRBV10-3	TRBD2	TRBJ2-7	-	TGTGCCATCAGTCATTTTGAGACTAGCGGGAGTGTTGGGGAGCAGTACTTC	CAISHFETSGSVGEQYF
TRBV10-1	TRBD2	TRBJ2-1	-	TGCGCCAGCAGTGAGTCAGGTAGCGGGAGGGTCAGGGAGCAGTTCTTC	CASSESGSGRVREQFF
TRBV4-1	-	TRBJ2-1	-	TGCGCCAGCAGCCAAGTCAGGGGTTTCAGTGAGCAGTTCTTC	CASSQVRGFSEQFF
TRBV7-2	TRBD2	TRBJ2-1	-	TGTGCCAGCAGCTTCTTACTAGCGGGAGAGAATGAGCAGTTCTTC	CASSFLLAGENEQFF